This T cell receptor beta chain is from a study of blood T cell repertoires in COVID-19. Clones were sequenced by immunoSEQ multiplex PCR, and TCRdb holds only the in-frame ones, with some missing. The table includes some 320,000 clones, 85% detected once. The germline V gene has CDR1 KGHSH and CDR2 LQKENI. The V end was cut by 2 bases, the J end by 8 bases, with 15 bases between. The length of the CDR3 is 14 residues. The material sequenced was PBMCs or T cells enriched from blood (not recorded which). This TCR came from a woman aged 25 to 45 who had been exposed to COVID-19. The chain combines TRBV18 with TRBJ1-2; D remains unclear. The CDR3 region has the DNA TGTGCCAGCTCACCAAACCCCCCCCGGGAAGGCTACACCTTC. Protein product: CASSPNPPREGYTF.